The entry below describes one TCR beta chain. This sample is part of a study of blood T cell repertoires in COVID-19. The wider study: Both acute and convalescent COVID-19 samples were obtained from the United States, Italy and Spain.

In the original processing: Estimated nucleated cell counts came from reference gene primer amplification. Sequencing was performed with immunoSEQ multiplex PCR; in TCRdb, only in-frame clones are kept and a portion is missing. V and J calls and clone size follow that table, whereas D and trimming were derived from the DNA. The sample lists fewer than 300,000 clones; approximately 89% were seen once. Enrollees, roughly 18 to 90 years old, lived in approximately 25 US areas. Clinical history reported by participants formed the basis on which cohorts were assigned. Trimming removed 4 bases from V and 4 bases from J; junction bases left unmatched: 6. Germline lookup yields CDR1 SEHNR and CDR2 FQNEAQ (reference sequence). The CDR3 sequence is 14 residues long.

The rearrangement uses TRBV7-9 and TRBJ2-5; the match to TRBD2 covers 7 bases. This TCR derives from a woman aged 40 to 50 with acute COVID-19. Material: PBMCs or T cells enriched from blood (not recorded which). The CDR3 DNA follows: TGTGCCAGCAGCTCTACTAGCGAGGGAGAGACCCAGTACTTC. Translating it yields CASSSTSEGETQYF.